This T cell receptor (beta chain) was retrieved from a study of T cells after yellow fever vaccination. This clonotype was recorded many times. MiXCR was run by TCRdb on the 5' RACE reads, yielding one entry per CDR3 protein. The table records 300,000 to 450,000 distinct CDR3 sequences, about 6.2% of them present only once. The CDR3 length is 14 residues. CDR1 and CDR2 from the germline V gene are SGHDN and FVKESK. V lost 1 base and J 8 bases, leaving 14 bases between the germline ends. The starting material was PBMCs, obtained 5 days after the yellow fever booster vaccination. The chain carries TRBV14 and TRBJ1-1; possibly TRBD1 for D (5 bases). This clonotype was sampled from a man aged 25-45 years who received the YFV17D yellow fever vaccine. CDR3 in amino acids: CASSQVAVAGEAFF. In nucleotides, the CDR3 is TGTGCCAGCAGCCAAGTTGCGGTGGCAGGGGAAGCTTTCTTT.